Detailed here is one T cell receptor beta chain. Its cognate antigen has yet to be identified. No much larger clone exists at a distance of one base, and base qualities are not known. This record belongs to a study of molecular identifiers for immune sequencing clone quantification (dated by TCRdb to 2016 to 2019). In terms of the full investigation: For a replicate experiment, the RNA from either approximately 20,000 or 100,000 naive CD8 T cells was divided into five aliquots, and four of those aliquots went on to sequencing. This methods study benchmarked molecular-identifier clustering-based TCR repertoire sequencing (MIDCIRS) and TCR RNA copy counting, using CD8 T cells to do so. General conclusions and limits of the study: When barcode sub-clustering was left out, chimeric consensus sequences inflated TCR diversity, with chimeras reaching as high as 47%. Spiked-in Jurkat TCR RNA equivalent to a single cell was reported to be detectable even among some 910,000 naive CD8 T cells. In CMV-specific effector cells, clones with more than 20 RNA copies accounted for over 97% of molecules, whereas in naive cells such clones accounted for under 1%. Modeling estimated about 2.8 recovered TCR RNA copies per cell, compared with about 10 by digital PCR, which implies approximately 30% capture efficiency. Naive libraries contained spiked-in Jurkat TCR RNA (approximately 10 copies' worth), which is not part of the donor repertoire. Identical TCR molecules sharing a barcode could cause highly expanded clone sizes to be underestimated.

The germline V end is reduced by 3 bases and the J end by 4 bases; junction bases left unmatched: 6. CDR1 and CDR2 (SGHDT, YYEEEE) derive from the germline V gene. The CDR3 covers 14 residues, taking in both the cysteine and the phenylalanine. Only the CDR3 DNA stays, 42 bases, in frame from base 1. The library was built by means of PCR. The sequencer listed for this sample is NextSeq 500. Bulk TCR libraries were prepared as previously described, using TCR primers listed in Table S5. The Qiagen AllPrep DNA/RNA kit was used to purify total RNA. Before any analysis, reads coming from multiple sequencing runs of the same library were combined into one pool. In the source study's methods: Only reads with exact TCR constant sequence were kept, trimmed to 150 nt, and grouped by their 12-nt molecular barcodes. Reads in each barcode group were sub-clustered using a 15% Levenshtein threshold, and a quality-weighted consensus sequence was built for each RNA molecule. Non-functional sequences were filtered out, along with any lower-count sequence sitting one edit away from another sequence. Based on fitting two negative binomial distributions, any barcode sub-cluster with under 20% of the maximum read count was discarded. The public reads were quality trimmed at Q25 with fastp and then assembled into clones with MiXCR by TCRdb, keeping productive beta chains. Entries are consolidated by CDR3 protein sequence, retaining the most common genes and DNA. V and J calls and clone size were set by TCRdb, not the authors. The sample data list a few hundred thousand distinct CDR3 sequences, and around 23% of these were observed just once. Clones ranked in the top ten supply under 0.8% of the sample.

Libraries of naive CD8 T cells were built from approximately 20,000 to 1,000,000 sorted cells, with 10%, 30% or 50% of the purified RNA used. Naive CD8 T cells, defined as CD8+CD4-CCR7+CD45RA+, were FACS-sorted into RLT Plus buffer on a BD FACSAria II. Nine to eleven TCR copies' worth of Jurkat RNA were spiked into roughly 20,000-1,000,000 naive CD8 T cell samples to test detection sensitivity. Enrichment of CD8 T cells was performed with RosetteSep CD8+ T Cell Enrichment Cocktail and Ficoll-Paque, after which ACK red cell lysis was carried out. This receptor was obtained from a human donor in good health. Some libraries in this study had Jurkat cell RNA spiked in. The sequenced sample consisted of naive CD8+ T cells from blood, with Jurkat cell RNA spiked in. Taken with the paper, the label for cell subset or site translates to: FACS-sorted CD8+CD4-CCR7+CD45RA+ naive T cells. The chain is encoded by TRBV5-6 joined to TRBJ2-7; 8 nucleotides in the junction match TRBD1. The CDR3 region reads CASSSGQELYEQYF. The nucleotide sequence reads as follows: TGTGCCAGCAGCTCGGGACAGGAGCTTTACGAGCAGTACTTC.